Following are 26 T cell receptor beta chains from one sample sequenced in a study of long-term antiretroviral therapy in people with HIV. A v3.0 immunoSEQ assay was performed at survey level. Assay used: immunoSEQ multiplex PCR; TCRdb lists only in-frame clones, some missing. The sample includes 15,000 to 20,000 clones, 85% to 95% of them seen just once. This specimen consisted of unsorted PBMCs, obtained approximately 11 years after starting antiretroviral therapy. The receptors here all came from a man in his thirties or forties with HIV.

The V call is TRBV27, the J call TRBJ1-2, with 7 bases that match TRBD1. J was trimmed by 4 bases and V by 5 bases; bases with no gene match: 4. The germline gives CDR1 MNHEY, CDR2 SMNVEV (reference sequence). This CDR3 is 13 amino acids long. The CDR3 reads CASSTHRGYGYTF. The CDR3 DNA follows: TGTGCCAGCAGTACCCACAGGGGCTATGGCTACACCTTC.

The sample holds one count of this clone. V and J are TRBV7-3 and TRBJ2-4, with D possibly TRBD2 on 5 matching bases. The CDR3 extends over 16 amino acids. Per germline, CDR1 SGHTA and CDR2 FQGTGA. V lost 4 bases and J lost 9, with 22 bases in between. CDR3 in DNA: TGTGCCAGCAGCTCCTTTTCCGGACCGGGGATCGGCATTCAGTACTTC. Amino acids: CASSSFSGPGIGIQYF.

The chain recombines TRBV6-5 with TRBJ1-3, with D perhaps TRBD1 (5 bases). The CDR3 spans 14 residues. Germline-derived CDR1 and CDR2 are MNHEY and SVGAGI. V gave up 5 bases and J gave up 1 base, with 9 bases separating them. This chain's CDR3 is CASSAGGSGNTIYF. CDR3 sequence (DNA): TGTGCCAGCAGTGCCGGGGGATCTGGAAACACCATATATTTT.

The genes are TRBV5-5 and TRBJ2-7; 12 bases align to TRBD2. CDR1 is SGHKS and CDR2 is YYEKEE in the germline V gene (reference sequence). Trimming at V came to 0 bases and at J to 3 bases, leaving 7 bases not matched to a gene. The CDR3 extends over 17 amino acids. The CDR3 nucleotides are TGTGCCAGCAGCTTGGCTAGCGGGGGGGCGCCTGGCTACGAGCAGTACTTC. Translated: CASSLASGGAPGYEQYF. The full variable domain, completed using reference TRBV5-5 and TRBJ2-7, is DAGVTQSPTHLIKTRGQQVTLRCSPISGHKSVSWYQQVLGQGPQFIFQYYEKEERGRGNFPDRFSARQFPNYSSELNVNALLLGDSALYLCASSLASGGAPGYEQYFGPGTRLTVT.

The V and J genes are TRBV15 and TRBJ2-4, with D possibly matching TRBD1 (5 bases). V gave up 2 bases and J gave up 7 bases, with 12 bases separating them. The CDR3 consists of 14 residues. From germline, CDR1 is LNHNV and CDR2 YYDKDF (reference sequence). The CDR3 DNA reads TGTGCCACCAGCAGATCCCAGGGTTGGAACATTCAGTACTTC. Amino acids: CATSRSQGWNIQYF.

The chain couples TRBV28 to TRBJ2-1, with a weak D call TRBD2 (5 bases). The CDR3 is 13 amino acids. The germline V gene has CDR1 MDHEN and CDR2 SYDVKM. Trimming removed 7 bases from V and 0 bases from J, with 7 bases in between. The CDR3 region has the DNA TGTGCCAGCACCACTAGCTCCTACAATGAGCAGTTCTTC. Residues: CASTTSSYNEQFF. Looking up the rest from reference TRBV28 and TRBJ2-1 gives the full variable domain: DVKVTQSSRYLVKRTGEKVFLECVQDMDHENMFWYRQDPGLGLRLIYFSYDVKMKEKGDIPEGYSVSREKKERFSLILESASTNQTSMYLCASTTSSYNEQFFGPGTRLTVL.

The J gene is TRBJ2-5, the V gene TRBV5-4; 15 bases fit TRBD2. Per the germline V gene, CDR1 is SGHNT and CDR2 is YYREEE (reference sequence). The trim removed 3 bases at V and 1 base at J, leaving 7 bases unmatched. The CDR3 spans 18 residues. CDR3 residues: CASSSGLAGGGSQETQYF. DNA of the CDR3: TGTGCCAGCAGCTCCGGACTAGCGGGGGGGGGATCCCAAGAGACCCAGTACTTC.

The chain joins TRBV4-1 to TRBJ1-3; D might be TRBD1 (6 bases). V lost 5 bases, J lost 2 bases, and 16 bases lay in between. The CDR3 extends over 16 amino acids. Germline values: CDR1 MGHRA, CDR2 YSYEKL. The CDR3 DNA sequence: TGCGCCAGCAGCGGCACGGCGGGGACAACTGGAAACACCATATATTTT. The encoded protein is CASSGTAGTTGNTIYF.

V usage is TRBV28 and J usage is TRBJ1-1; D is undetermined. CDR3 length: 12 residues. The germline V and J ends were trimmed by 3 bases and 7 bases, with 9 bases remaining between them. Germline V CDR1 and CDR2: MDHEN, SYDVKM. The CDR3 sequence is CASSFTIGEAFF. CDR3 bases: TGTGCCAGCAGTTTCACCATTGGTGAAGCTTTCTTT.

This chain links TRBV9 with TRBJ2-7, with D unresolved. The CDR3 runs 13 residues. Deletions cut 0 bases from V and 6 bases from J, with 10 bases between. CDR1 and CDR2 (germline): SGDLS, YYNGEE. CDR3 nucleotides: TGTGCCAGCAGCGTAGGGGCAGGTCGCGAGCAGTACTTC. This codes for CASSVGAGREQYF.

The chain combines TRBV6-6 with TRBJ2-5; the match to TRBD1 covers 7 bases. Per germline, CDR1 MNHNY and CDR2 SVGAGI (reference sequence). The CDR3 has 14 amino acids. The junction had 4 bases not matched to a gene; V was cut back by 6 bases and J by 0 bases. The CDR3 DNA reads TGTGCCAGCAGGATGGGACAGAACCAAGAGACCCAGTACTTC. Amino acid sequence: CASRMGQNQETQYF.

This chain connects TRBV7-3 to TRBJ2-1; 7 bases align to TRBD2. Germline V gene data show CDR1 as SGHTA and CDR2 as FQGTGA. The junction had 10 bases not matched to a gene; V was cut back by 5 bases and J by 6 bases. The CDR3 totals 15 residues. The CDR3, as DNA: TGTGCCAGCAGCCCCATCGGGGGGTCTTCCAATGAGCAGTTCTTC. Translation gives CASSPIGGSSNEQFF.

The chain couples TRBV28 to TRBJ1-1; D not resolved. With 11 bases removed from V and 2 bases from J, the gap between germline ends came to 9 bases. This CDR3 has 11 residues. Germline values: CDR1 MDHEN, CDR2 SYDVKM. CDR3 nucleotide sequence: TGTGCCTCACAGTCTAACACTGAAGCTTTCTTT. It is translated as CASQSNTEAFF. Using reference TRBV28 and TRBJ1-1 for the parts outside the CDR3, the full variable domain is DVKVTQSSRYLVKRTGEKVFLECVQDMDHENMFWYRQDPGLGLRLIYFSYDVKMKEKGDIPEGYSVSREKKERFSLILESASTNQTSMYLCASQSNTEAFFGQGTRLTVV.

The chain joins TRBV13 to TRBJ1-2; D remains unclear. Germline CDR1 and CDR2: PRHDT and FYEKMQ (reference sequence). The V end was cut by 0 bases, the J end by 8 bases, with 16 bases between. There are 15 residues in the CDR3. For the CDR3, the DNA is TGTGCCAGCAGCTTAGGCTCTCCGTCGTGGGAGGGCTACACCTTC. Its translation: CASSLGSPSWEGYTF.

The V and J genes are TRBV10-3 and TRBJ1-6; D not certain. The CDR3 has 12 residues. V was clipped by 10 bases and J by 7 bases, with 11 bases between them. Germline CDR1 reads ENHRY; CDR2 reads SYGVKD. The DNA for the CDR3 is TGTGCCAGTAAACAGCAAAATTCACCCCTCCACTTT. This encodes CASKQQNSPLHF.

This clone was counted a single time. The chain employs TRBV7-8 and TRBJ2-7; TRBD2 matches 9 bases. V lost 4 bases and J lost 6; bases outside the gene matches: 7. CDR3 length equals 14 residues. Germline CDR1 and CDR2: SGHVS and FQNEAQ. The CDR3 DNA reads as TGTGCCAGCAGCTCTCAGCGGGGGGCTTTCGAGCAGTACTTC. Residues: CASSSQRGAFEQYF.

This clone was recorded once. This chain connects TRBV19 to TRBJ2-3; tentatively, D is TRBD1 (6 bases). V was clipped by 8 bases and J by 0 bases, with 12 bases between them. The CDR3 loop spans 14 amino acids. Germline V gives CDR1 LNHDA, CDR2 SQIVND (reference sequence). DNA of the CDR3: TGTGCCAGTGCCGGGACAACTAGCACAGATACGCAGTATTTT. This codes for CASAGTTSTDTQYF.

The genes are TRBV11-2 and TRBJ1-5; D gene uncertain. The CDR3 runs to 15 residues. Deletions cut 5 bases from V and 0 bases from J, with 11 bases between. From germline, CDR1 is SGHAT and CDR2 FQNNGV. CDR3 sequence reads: CASSRAPNSNQPQHF. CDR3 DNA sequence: TGTGCCAGCAGCAGGGCCCCAAATAGCAATCAGCCCCAGCATTTT.

The CDR3 coding sequence is TGCGCCAGCAGTGAGACGATTAGGGGGGAGCTGTTTTTT. Its protein product is CASSETIRGELFF. The genes are TRBV10-2 and TRBJ2-2; no definite D call. The V end was cut by 2 bases, the J end by 8 bases, with 9 bases between. Per germline, CDR1 WSHSY and CDR2 SAAADI. This CDR3 spans 13 amino acids.

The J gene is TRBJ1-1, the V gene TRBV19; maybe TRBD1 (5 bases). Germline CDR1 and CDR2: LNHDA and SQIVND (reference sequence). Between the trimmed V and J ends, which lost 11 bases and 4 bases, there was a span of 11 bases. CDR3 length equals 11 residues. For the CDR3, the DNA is TGTGCCTGCAGGGTAAGCACTGAAGCTTTCTTT. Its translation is CACRVSTEAFF.

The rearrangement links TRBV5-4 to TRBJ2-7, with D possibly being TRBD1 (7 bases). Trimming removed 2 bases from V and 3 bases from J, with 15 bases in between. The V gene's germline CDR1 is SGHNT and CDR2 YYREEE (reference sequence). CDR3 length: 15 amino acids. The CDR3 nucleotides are TGTGCCAGCAGCTTTGGCGGGACAGCCGACTACGAGCAGTACTTC. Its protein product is CASSFGGTADYEQYF.

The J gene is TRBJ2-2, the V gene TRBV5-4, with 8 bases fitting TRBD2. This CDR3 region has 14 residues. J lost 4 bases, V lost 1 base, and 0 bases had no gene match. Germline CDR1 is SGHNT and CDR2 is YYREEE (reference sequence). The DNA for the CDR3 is TGTGCCAGCAGCTTGCGGGGGGGCACCGGGGAGCTGTTTTTT. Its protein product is CASSLRGGTGELFF.

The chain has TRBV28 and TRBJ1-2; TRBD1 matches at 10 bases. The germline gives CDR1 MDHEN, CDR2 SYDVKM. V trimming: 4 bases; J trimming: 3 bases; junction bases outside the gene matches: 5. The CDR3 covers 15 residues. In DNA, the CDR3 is TGTGCCAGCAGTTCCCAGACAGGGGGCTACTATGGCTACACCTTC. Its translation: CASSSQTGGYYGYTF.

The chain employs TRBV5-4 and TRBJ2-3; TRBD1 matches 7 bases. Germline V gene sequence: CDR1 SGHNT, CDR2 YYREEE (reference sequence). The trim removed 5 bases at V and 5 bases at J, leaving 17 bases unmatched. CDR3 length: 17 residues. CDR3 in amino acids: CASSINIGTAKGDTQYF. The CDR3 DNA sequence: TGTGCCAGCAGTATAAATATCGGGACAGCAAAGGGAGATACGCAGTATTTT.

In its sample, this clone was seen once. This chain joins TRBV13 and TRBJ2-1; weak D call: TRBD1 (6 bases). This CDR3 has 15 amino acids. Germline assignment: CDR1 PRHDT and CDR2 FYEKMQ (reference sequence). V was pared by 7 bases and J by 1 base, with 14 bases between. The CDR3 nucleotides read TGTGCCAGCACCTTGAGGGGGTATTCCTACAATGAGCAGTTCTTC. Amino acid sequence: CASTLRGYSYNEQFF.

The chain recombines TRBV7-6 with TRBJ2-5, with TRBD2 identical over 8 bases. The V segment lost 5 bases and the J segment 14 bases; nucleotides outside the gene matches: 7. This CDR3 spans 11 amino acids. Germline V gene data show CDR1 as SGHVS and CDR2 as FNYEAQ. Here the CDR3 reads CASSTQTSAYF. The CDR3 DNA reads TGTGCCAGCAGCACTCAGACTAGCGCCTACTTC.